These 10 T cell receptor beta chains came from one sample sequenced in a study of radiotherapy plus CTLA-4 blockade in lung cancer. Generated by immunoSEQ multiplex PCR, the TCRdb table keeps only in-frame clones and is missing some. This table holds over 45,000 clones, 70% to 80% found once. The input for sequencing was peripheral blood, taken from a patient treated with radiotherapy plus ipilimumab. These receptors were obtained from a human donor with non-small cell lung cancer who had a complete response to radiotherapy plus ipilimumab.

The rearrangement uses TRBV19 and TRBJ1-1; 7 bases are a match to TRBD1. This CDR3 contains 14 residues. Germline CDR1 LNHDA, CDR2 SQIVND (reference sequence). After removal of 5 bases from V and 1 base from J, the junction contained 4 bases not matched to a gene. CDR3 protein: CASSLRTGNTEAFF. In nucleotides, the CDR3 is TGTGCCAGTAGTCTGAGGACAGGGAACACTGAAGCTTTCTTT.

This chain joins TRBV7-9 and TRBJ2-3, with D possibly matching TRBD2 (6 bases). Between the trimmed V and J ends, which lost 3 bases and 9 bases, there was a span of 7 bases. The CDR3 contains 11 residues. From germline, CDR1 is SEHNR and CDR2 FQNEAQ (reference sequence). The CDR3 sequence: CASSLEGTQYF. The CDR3 DNA reads TGTGCCAGCAGCTTGGAGGGGACGCAGTATTTT.

The rearrangement uses TRBV18 and TRBJ1-4; D is uncertain. CDR3 length equals 13 residues. V gave up 4 bases and J gave up 8 bases, with 11 bases separating them. Germline V CDR1 and CDR2: KGHSH, LQKENI. Here the CDR3 DNA reads TGTGCCAGCTCACGAGGCGGCGGGGAAAAACTGTTTTTT. Its translation is CASSRGGGEKLFF.

The V gene is TRBV7-8, the J gene TRBJ2-7, with TRBD2 identical over 9 bases. V was clipped by 3 bases and J by 4 bases; unmatched bases: 10. CDR3 size: 16 residues. Germline V lookup: CDR1 SGHVS, CDR2 FQNEAQ. This CDR3 reads CASSFFGVSGSYEQYV. CDR3 nucleotides: TGTGCCAGCAGCTTCTTCGGAGTTAGCGGGAGTTACGAGCAGTACGTC.

The rearrangement joins TRBV7-6 to TRBJ1-4; 9 bases agree with TRBD1. Germline CDR1 is SGHVS and CDR2 is FNYEAQ. The CDR3 has 17 residues. V shed 2 bases and J 4 bases; nucleotides not matched to a gene: 8. In DNA, the CDR3 is TGTGCCAGCAGCTTACGGGCACAGGGGGCTTTTAATGAAAAACTGTTTTTT. This codes for CASSLRAQGAFNEKLFF.

The chain joins TRBV30 to TRBJ2-5; D possibly corresponds to TRBD2 (5 bases). Germline CDR1 reads GTSNPN; CDR2 reads SVGIG (reference sequence). Trimming shortened V by 1 base and J by 11 bases, and 23 bases separated the two germline ends. This CDR3 is built from 15 residues. CDR3 region: CAWSGGSPLPREQYF. The CDR3 bases are TGTGCCTGGAGTGGAGGCAGCCCTCTTCCTAGGGAGCAGTACTTC.

This chain uses TRBV11-3 with TRBJ2-7, with 9 bases matching TRBD2. Germline V CDR1 and CDR2: SGHNT, YENEEA. The J segment lost 0 bases and the V segment lost 1 base, leaving 13 bases of the junction unmatched. The CDR3 consists of 19 residues. The CDR3 protein is CASSLGGPAGGGPSYEQYV. CDR3 in DNA: TGTGCCAGCAGCTTAGGTGGACCCGCGGGAGGGGGTCCCTCCTACGAGCAGTACGTC.

J is TRBJ2-7 and V is TRBV11-2; D might be TRBD1 (6 bases). The CDR3 extends over 14 amino acids. The V gene lost 2 bases and the J gene lost 3 bases, with 11 bases spanning the gap. Germline loops: CDR1 SGHAT, CDR2 FQNNGV. CDR3 amino acids: CASSLPTGYYEQYF. The CDR3, as DNA: TGTGCCAGCAGCTTACCTACAGGGTACTACGAGCAGTACTTC.

The chain recombines TRBV6-5 with TRBJ1-5; a weak D match, TRBD1 (5 bases). There are 15 residues in the CDR3. The V gene's germline CDR1 is MNHEY and CDR2 SVGAGI. Trimming took 3 bases from V and 2 from J, leaving 11 bases between them. The CDR3 region is CASSYGTQGNQPQHF. For the CDR3, the DNA is TGTGCCAGCAGTTATGGGACTCAGGGCAATCAGCCCCAGCATTTT.

CDR3 region: CASSFSLAGTDTQYF. The CDR3 coding sequence is TGTGCCAGCAGCTTTAGCCTAGCGGGCACAGATACGCAGTATTTT. V gene TRBV7-2 combines with J gene TRBJ2-3; 7 bases agree with TRBD2. The J segment lost 1 base and the V segment lost 3 bases, leaving 4 bases of the junction unmatched. Germline V gene data show CDR1 as SGHTA and CDR2 as FQGNSA. The CDR3 is made up of 15 amino acids.